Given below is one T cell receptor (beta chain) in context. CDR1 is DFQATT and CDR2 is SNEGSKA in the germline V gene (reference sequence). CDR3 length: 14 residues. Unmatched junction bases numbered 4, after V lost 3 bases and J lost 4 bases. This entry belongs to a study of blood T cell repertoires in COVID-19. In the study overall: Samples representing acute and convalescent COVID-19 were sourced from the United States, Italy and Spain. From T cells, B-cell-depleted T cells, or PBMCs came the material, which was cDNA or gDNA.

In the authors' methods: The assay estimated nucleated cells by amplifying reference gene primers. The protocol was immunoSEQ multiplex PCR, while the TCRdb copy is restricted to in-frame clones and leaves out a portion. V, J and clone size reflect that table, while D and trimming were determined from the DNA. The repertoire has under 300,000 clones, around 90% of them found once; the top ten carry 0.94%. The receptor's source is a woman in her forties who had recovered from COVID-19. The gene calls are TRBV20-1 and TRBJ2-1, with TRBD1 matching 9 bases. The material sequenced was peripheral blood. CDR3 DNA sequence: TGCAGTGCTAGTGCGGACAGGGGTTACAATGAGCAGTTCTTC. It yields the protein CSASADRGYNEQFF.